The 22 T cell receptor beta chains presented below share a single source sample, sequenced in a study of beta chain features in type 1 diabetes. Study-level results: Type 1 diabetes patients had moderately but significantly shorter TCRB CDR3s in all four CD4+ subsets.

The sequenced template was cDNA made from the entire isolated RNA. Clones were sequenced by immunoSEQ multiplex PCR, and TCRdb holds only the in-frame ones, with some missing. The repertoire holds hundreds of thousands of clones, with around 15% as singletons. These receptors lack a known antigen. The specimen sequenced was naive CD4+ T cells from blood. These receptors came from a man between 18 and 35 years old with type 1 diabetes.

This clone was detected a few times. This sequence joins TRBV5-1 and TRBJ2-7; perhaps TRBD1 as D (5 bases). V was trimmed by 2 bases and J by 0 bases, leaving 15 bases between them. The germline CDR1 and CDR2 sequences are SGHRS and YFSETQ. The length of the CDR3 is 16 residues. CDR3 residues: CASSFAPDDSSYEQYF. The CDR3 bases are TGCGCCAGCAGCTTTGCCCCGGACGACAGCTCCTACGAGCAGTACTTC.

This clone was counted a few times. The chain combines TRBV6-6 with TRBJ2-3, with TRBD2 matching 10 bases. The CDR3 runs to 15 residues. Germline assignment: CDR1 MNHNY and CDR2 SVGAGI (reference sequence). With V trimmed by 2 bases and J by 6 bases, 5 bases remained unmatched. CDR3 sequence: CASSYGAGGRDTQYF. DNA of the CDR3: TGTGCCAGCAGTTACGGAGCGGGGGGGCGCGATACGCAGTATTTT.

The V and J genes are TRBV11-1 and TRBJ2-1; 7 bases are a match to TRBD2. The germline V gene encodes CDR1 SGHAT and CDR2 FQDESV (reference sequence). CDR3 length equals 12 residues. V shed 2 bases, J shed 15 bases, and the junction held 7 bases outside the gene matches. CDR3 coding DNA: TGTGCCAGCAGCTTAATGGGGGGGTTTCGGTTCTTC. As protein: CASSLMGGFRFF.

The CDR3 sequence: CAISSDDWLYGYTF. The CDR3 DNA follows: TGTGCCATCAGTTCCGATGACTGGCTCTATGGCTACACCTTC. This chain links TRBV10-3 with TRBJ1-2; D unclear. The CDR3 runs 14 residues. V lost 5 bases and J lost 4, with 14 bases in between. Germline CDR1 ENHRY, CDR2 SYGVKD.

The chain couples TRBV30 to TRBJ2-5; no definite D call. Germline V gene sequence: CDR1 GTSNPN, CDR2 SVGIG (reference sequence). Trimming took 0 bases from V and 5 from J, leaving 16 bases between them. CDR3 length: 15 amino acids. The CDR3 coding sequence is TGTGCCTGGAGTGTAGGGAACGGCTTTGGGGAGACCCAGTACTTC. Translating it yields CAWSVGNGFGETQYF.

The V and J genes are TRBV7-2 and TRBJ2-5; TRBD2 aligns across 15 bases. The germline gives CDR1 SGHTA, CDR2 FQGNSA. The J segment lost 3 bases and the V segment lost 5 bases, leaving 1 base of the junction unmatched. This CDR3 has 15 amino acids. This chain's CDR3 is CASSRTSGGEETQYF. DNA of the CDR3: TGTGCCAGCAGCCGGACTAGCGGGGGGGAAGAGACCCAGTACTTC.

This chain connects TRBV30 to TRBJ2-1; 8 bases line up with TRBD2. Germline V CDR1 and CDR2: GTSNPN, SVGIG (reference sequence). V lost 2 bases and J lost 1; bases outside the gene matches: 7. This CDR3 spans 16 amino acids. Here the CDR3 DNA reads TGTGCCTGGAGTTTAGGGACTAGTCTTTCCTACAATGAGCAGTTCTTC. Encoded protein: CAWSLGTSLSYNEQFF.

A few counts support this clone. The CDR3 bases are TGTGCCAGCGATCGGGAAGATGGAAACACCATATATTTT. Residues: CASDREDGNTIYF. This sequence joins TRBV7-2 and TRBJ1-3, with D hard to call. The germline gives CDR1 SGHTA, CDR2 FQGNSA. Trimming removed 8 bases from V and 3 bases from J, with 11 bases in between. This CDR3 is 13 amino acids long.

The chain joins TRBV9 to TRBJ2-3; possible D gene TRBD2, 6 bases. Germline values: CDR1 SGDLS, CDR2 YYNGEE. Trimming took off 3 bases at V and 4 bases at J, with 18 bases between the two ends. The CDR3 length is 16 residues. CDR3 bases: TGTGCCAGCAGCGCCTTTGTAGCGGTAGGCGCAGATACGCAGTATTTT. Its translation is CASSAFVAVGADTQYF.

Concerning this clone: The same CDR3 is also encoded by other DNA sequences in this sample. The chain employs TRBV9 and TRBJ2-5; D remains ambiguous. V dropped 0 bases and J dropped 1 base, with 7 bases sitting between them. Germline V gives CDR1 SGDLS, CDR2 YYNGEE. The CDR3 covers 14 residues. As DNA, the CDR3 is TGTGCCAGCAGCGTAGGTGGCCTCCAAGAGACCCAGTACTTC. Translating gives CASSVGGLQETQYF.

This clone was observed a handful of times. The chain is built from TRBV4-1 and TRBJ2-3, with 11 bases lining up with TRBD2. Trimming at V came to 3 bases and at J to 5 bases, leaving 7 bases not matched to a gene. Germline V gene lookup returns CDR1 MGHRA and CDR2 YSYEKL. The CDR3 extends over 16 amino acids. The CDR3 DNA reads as TGCGCCAGCAGCCACCTTAGCGGGGGGGCGGGAGATACGCAGTATTTT. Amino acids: CASSHLSGGAGDTQYF.

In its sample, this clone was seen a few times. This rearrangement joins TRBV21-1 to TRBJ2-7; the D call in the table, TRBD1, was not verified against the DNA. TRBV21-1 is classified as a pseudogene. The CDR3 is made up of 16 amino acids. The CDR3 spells CASSKVIPQGFYEQYF. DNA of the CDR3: TGTGCCAGCAGCAAAGTAATACCCCAGGGTTTCTACGAGCAGTACTTC.

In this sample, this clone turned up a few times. CDR3 DNA: TGTGCCAGCAGTTTTTCCGTGAATCAGCCCCAGCATTTT. This translates into CASSFSVNQPQHF. V gene TRBV28 combines with J gene TRBJ1-5; D ambiguous. The CDR3 loop spans 13 amino acids. Per germline, CDR1 MDHEN and CDR2 SYDVKM. V was cut by 3 bases and J by 4 bases, with 7 bases left in between.

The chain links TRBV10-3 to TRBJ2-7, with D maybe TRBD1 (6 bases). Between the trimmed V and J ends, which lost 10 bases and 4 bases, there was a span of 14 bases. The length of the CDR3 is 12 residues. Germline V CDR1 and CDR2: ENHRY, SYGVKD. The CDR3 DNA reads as TGTGCCACTGGGGCAGGGGAGTACGAGCAGTACTTC. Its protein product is CATGAGEYEQYF.

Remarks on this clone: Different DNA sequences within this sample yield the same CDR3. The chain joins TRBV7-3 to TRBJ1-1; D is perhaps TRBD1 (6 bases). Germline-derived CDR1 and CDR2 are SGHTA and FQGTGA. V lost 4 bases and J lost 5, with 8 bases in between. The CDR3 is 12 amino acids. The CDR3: CASSSQGTEAFF. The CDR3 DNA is TGTGCCAGCAGCTCTCAGGGGACTGAAGCTTTCTTT.

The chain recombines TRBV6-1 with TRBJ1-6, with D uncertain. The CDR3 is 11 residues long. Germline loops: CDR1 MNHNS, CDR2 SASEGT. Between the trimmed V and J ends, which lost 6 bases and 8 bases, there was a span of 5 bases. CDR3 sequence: CASRRDSPLHF. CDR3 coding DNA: TGTGCCAGCAGGAGGGATTCACCCCTCCACTTT.

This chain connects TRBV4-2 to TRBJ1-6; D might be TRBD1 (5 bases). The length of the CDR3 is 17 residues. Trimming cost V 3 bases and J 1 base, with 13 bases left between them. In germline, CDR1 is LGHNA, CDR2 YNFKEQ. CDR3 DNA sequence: TGTGCCAGCAGCCACCCCGCGAGGGGTTCCTATAATTCACCCCTCCACTTT. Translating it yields CASSHPARGSYNSPLHF.

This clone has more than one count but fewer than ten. Here the CDR3 DNA reads TGTGCCAGCTCACCAGCGGGCTCCTACAATGAGCAGTTCTTC. Amino acids: CASSPAGSYNEQFF. The chain uses TRBV18 and TRBJ2-1, with D possibly matching TRBD2 (5 bases). The V and J ends lost 2 bases and 0 bases respectively, with 5 bases between them. The germline V gene has CDR1 KGHSH and CDR2 LQKENI. The CDR3 spans 14 residues.

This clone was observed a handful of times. CDR3 region: CASSYEQYF. CDR3 nucleotides: TGTGCCAGCAGCTACGAGCAGTACTTC. This sequence joins TRBV7-9 and TRBJ2-7; D is unresolved. The germline V gene encodes CDR1 SEHNR and CDR2 FQNEAQ (reference sequence). V lost 4 bases to trimming and J lost 5 bases, with 0 bases between them. CDR3 length equals 9 residues. The complete variable domain, with remaining parts taken from reference TRBV7-9 and TRBJ2-7, reads DTGVSQNPRHKITKRGQNVTFRCDPISEHNRLYWYRQTLGQGPEFLTYFQNEAQLEKSRLLSDRFSAERPKGSFSTLEIQRTEQGDSAMYLCASSYEQYFGPGTRLTVT.

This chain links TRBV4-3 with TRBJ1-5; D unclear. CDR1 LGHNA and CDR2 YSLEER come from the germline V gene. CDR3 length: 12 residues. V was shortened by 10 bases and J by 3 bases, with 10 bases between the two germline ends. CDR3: CAIHYINQPQHF. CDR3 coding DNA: TGCGCCATCCACTACATCAATCAGCCCCAGCATTTT.

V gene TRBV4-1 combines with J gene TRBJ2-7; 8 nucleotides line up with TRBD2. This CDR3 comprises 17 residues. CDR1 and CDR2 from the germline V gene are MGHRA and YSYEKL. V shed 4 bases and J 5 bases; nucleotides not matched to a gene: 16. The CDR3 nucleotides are TGCGCCAGCAGCCGTGGCCCGTCTGTCGGGAGGGCCGACGAGCAGTACTTC. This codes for CASSRGPSVGRADEQYF.

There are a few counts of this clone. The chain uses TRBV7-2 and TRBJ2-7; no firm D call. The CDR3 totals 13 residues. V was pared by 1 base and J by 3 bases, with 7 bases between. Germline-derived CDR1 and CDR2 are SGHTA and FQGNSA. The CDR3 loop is CASSLDGDYEQYF. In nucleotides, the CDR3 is TGTGCCAGCAGCTTAGACGGAGACTACGAGCAGTACTTC.